This T cell receptor beta chain was observed in a study of cytomegalovirus exposure and HLA in healthy donors. Study findings and constraints: The authors assumed roughly uniform sequencing depth across donors for presence/absence analyses. The listing of roughly 160 TCR beta chains classed them as cytomegalovirus-associated. CMV serostatus alone was available as immune exposure information. The study found most TCR sequences rare, yet found some public TCRs in many donors.

A note on this clone: Its antigen is not identified.

This CDR3 has 13 residues. Germline lookup yields CDR1 SGHVS and CDR2 FNYEAQ. V gave up 5 bases and J gave up 6 bases, with 13 bases separating them. The PCR had 60 Vbeta and 13 Jbeta primers. This table comes from immunoSEQ multiplex PCR, and its TCRdb copy is limited to in-frame clones, with some not included. The data contain roughly 120,000 clones, around two thirds of them singletons. The TCR originated in a woman in her thirties or forties in good health and CMV-seropositive. The chain employs TRBV7-6 and TRBJ1-1, with D tentatively TRBD1 (5 bases). The sequenced sample consisted of PBMCs. Here the CDR3 DNA reads TGTGCCAGCAGCCAGGGCGGGGCGGCTGAAGCTTTCTTT. It is translated as CASSQGGAAEAFF.